The subject of this entry is one TCR beta chain. The CDR3 consists of 15 residues. Germline V gene lookup returns CDR1 SNHLY and CDR2 FYNNEI. Trimming cost V 2 bases and J 7 bases; bases outside gene matches: 5. TCRdb fed the RT-PCR reads into MiXCR, producing one record per CDR3 protein. The table has approximately 200,000 distinct CDR3 sequences, roughly 38% seen once. The data are from a study of patients and donors after allogeneic stem cell transplantation. The TCR sequence derives from a human donor who was either an allogeneic HSCT recipient or a stem cell or donor lymphocyte infusion donor (not recorded which). It is not recorded whose cells these are; they may come from a transplant donor. Input material: blood, either unsorted or a sorted T cell fraction (not recorded which). V gene TRBV2 combines with J gene TRBJ2-1; 10 bases match TRBD2. The CDR3 nucleotides read TGTGCCAGCAGTGAAAGAGCGGGGGGGGTGAATGAGCAGTTCTTC. This sequence encodes CASSERAGGVNEQFF.